What follows describes a single TCR beta chain. This clonotype was counted between two and nine times. Which antigen it targets is not known. No qualities accompany the bases; no much larger clone lies one base away. This sample was taken from a study of T-cell memory formation after mild COVID-19 (dated by TCRdb to about 2021). Context from the whole study: TCR sequence clusters from the two donors were found to be largely donor specific. In a couple of donors, T-cell clones that expanded and contracted after mild COVID-19 were followed by sequencing TCRalpha and TCRbeta repertoires longitudinally. Two young, previously healthy adult volunteers made up the cohort, one male and one female.

The full study reports these points: Clones contracting from day 15 to 85 had balanced CD4/CD8 phenotypes, while a second wave expanding from day 15 to 37 was biased towards CD4+. Some responding clones were found in pre-infection memory, which suggests that pre-existing cross-reactive memory T cells took part in the SARS-CoV-2 response. The study covered only a couple of mild cases, and larger cohorts including severe cases with pre-infection samples were considered necessary. Whether the second-wave clones peaking on day 37 were SARS-CoV-2 specific was not confirmed. Contracting CD4+ clones were located mainly in the CM and EM memory subsets, whereas CD8+ clones were found to be enriched in EMRA.

Sequencing instrument: Illumina NovaSeq 6000. Using 5'RACE with constant-segment primers, TCRalpha and TCRbeta cDNA libraries were constructed, with sample barcodes and unique molecular identifiers added in the process. RNA was extracted from every sample with Trizol reagent. Library amplification was performed in two PCR steps, and a second sample barcode and Illumina TruSeq adapters were introduced in the second step. Libraries were sequenced on an Illumina NovaSeq with 2 x 150 bp paired-end reads. The published analysis was carried out like this. The reads were demultiplexed and collapsed into UMI-guided consensus sequences using migec v1.2.7. Using mixcr v2.1.11, UMI consensuses were aligned to TRA and TRB V and J templates and then assembled into clonotypes. A clonotype was counted as expanded or contracted only if both edgeR and NoisET called the change significant, with noise models trained on biological replicates. edgeR calls used a false discovery rate-adjusted p below 0.01 and a log2 fold-change threshold of 1. As an exploratory analysis of dynamics, max-normalized trajectories of the 1000 most abundant clonotypes were examined with PCA combined with hierarchical clustering. Each responding clone was given a CD4 or CD8 phenotype based on the CD4+ and CD8+ repertoires, which had been sequenced separately. TCRdb ran its own pipeline on the public reads, namely fastp trimming at Q25 and MiXCR clone calling, and kept in-frame beta chains. Rows are unified per CDR3 protein, each entry keeping the most common DNA and genes. TCRdb's processing, not the authors' own work, is the source of the V and J calls. In this sample the table shows hundreds of thousands of distinct CDR3 sequences, over 15% of which occur a single time. The top ten hold roughly 21% of the sample.

V is shortened by 7 bases, J by 3 bases, and the region joining them spans 16 bases. As encoded in the germline V gene, CDR1 is SNHLY while CDR2 is FYNNEI. The CDR3 runs 15 amino acids, cysteine and phenylalanine included. Only CDR3 DNA is held: 45 bases, read in frame from base 1. Ficoll-Paque density gradient centrifugation was used to isolate PBMCs. The sequence is built from TRBV2 and TRBJ2-1; the D assignment is uncertain and may be TRBD1 or TRBD2, with 5 bases supporting each. Sequenced material: PBMCs or a T cell subset sorted from them (not recorded which). The clonotype originates from a man younger than 35 who had mild COVID-19 (a few samples of this study predate the infection). The sample titles of this study are shuffled in the database, so cell type and time point are left out; the donor was told from shared clones. The DNA is TGTGCCAGCACCCGAGGGGCTAGTAGCTACAATGAGCAGTTCTTC. Protein translation: CASTRGASSYNEQFF.